These 27 T cell receptor beta chains were all obtained from the same sample, sequenced in a study of CD8 T cells in Susac syndrome. Random hexamers were used to reverse transcribe an amount of about 0.45 to 1 ug RNA. TCRdb independently ran MiXCR on the immunoSEQ multiplex PCR reads; one entry per CDR3 protein. The repertoire includes more than 70,000 distinct CDR3 sequences, roughly 94% of them detected once, and 0.52% sits in the top ten. Material: CD8+ T cells from PBMCs. These receptors were taken from a human donor with Susac syndrome.

This clonotype turned up a few times. The chain has TRBV6-5 and TRBJ2-7; 7 nucleotides align to TRBD2. CDR3 size: 12 residues. V lost 4 bases, J lost 7 bases, and 4 bases stayed unmatched. Per germline, CDR1 MNHEY and CDR2 SVGAGI. This chain's CDR3 is CASSFGGREQYF. Written as DNA, the CDR3 is TGTGCCAGCAGTTTCGGGGGGAGGGAGCAGTACTTC.

This chain links TRBV20-1 with TRBJ1-2; TRBD1 might be the D (5 bases). With 5 bases removed from V and 6 bases from J, the gap between germline ends came to 13 bases. Looked up from germline, CDR1 is DFQATT and CDR2 is SNEGSKA (reference sequence). CDR3 length: 12 amino acids. The CDR3 loop reads CSAHGGVDGYTF. As DNA, the CDR3 is TGCAGTGCTCATGGGGGGGTAGATGGCTACACCTTC.

V and J are TRBV12-3 or TRBV12-4 and TRBJ2-1, with a possible D match to TRBD1 (5 bases). The V end lost 5 bases, the J end lost 3 bases, and 14 bases lay between the germline ends. The CDR3 loop spans 15 amino acids. As DNA, the CDR3 is TGTGCCAGCAGTGGCCCAGGGCTTTTCTACAATGAGCAGTTCTTC. This encodes CASSGPGLFYNEQFF.

The genes are TRBV15 and TRBJ1-2; a weak D match, TRBD1 (6 bases). Trimming left V 4 bases short and J 4 bases short, with 22 bases between. The CDR3 loop spans 17 amino acids. Germline V CDR1 and CDR2: LNHNV, YYDKDF (reference sequence). The CDR3 region is CATSKRQASISLYGYTF. The CDR3 DNA reads TGTGCCACCAGCAAACGACAGGCCTCAATTTCTCTCTATGGCTACACCTTC. Full variable domain (rest looked up from reference TRBV15 and TRBJ1-2): DAMVIQNPRYQVTQFGKPVTLSCSQTLNHNVMYWYQQKSSQAPKLLFHYYDKDFNNEADTPDNFQSRRPNTSFCFLDIRSPGLGDTAMYLCATSKRQASISLYGYTFGSGTRLTVV.

V gene TRBV15 combines with J gene TRBJ1-2; D is undetermined. This CDR3 has 14 amino acids. Trimming shortened V by 2 bases and J by 7 bases, and 14 bases separated the two germline ends. The germline V gene has CDR1 LNHNV and CDR2 YYDKDF (reference sequence). The CDR3 nucleotides are TGTGCCACCAGCAGAAAAAGGCTCTTGGGTGGCTACACCTTC. Its protein product is CATSRKRLLGGYTF.

The CDR3 here is CATSRDNTGGLGYTF. DNA of the CDR3: TGTGCCACCAGCAGAGACAATACAGGGGGCCTTGGCTACACCTTC. The J gene is TRBJ1-2, the V gene TRBV15; 9 bases align to TRBD1. CDR1 is LNHNV and CDR2 is YYDKDF in the germline V gene (reference sequence). The CDR3 has 15 amino acids. After removal of 0 bases from V and 7 bases from J, the junction contained 6 bases not matched to a gene.

The chain is built from TRBV28 and TRBJ2-5; D might be TRBD2 (6 bases). The CDR3 is 15 amino acids. Germline-derived CDR1 and CDR2 are MDHEN and SYDVKM. Trimming removed 1 base from V and 5 bases from J, with 14 bases in between. CDR3 in amino acids: CASSLLREVGETQYF. The CDR3 DNA sequence: TGTGCCAGCAGTTTATTAAGGGAGGTAGGGGAGACCCAGTACTTC.

This chain links TRBV12-3 or TRBV12-4 with TRBJ2-3, with a tentative D call TRBD2 (5 bases). The CDR3 extends over 15 amino acids. Trimming pared 6 bases from V and 3 bases from J, leaving 16 bases between. CDR3 nucleotides: TGTGCCAGCAGCCCCTTTCGGACTGCGACAGATACGCAGTATTTT. The encoded protein is CASSPFRTATDTQYF.

The chain is built from TRBV11-2 and TRBJ1-5; D remains unclear. Germline loops: CDR1 SGHAT, CDR2 FQNNGV. The CDR3 loop spans 13 amino acids. V gave up 5 bases and J gave up 7 bases, with 12 bases separating them. The DNA of the CDR3 is TGTGCCAGCAGCCCCCATTTGGGGCAGCCCCAGCATTTT. Its protein is CASSPHLGQPQHF.

V and J are TRBV9 and TRBJ2-1; D is unclear. The CDR3 loop spans 12 amino acids. CDR1 and CDR2 (germline): SGDLS, YYNGEE. The germline V and J ends were trimmed by 0 bases and 7 bases, with 5 bases remaining between them. The CDR3 DNA reads TGTGCCAGCAGCGTAGGGGCGAATGAGCAGTTCTTC. This translates into CASSVGANEQFF. The whole variable domain, filled in from reference TRBV9 and TRBJ2-1, reads DSGVTQTPKHLITATGQRVTLRCSPRSGDLSVYWYQQSLDQGLQFLIQYYNGEERAKGNILERFSAQQFPDLHSELNLSSLELGDSALYFCASSVGANEQFFGPGTRLTVL.

V is TRBV20-1 and J is TRBJ2-4; 10 bases fit TRBD1. The V and J ends lost 6 bases and 6 bases, in that order; junction bases with no gene match: 5. The CDR3 has 13 residues. CDR1 is DFQATT, CDR2 SNEGSKA, per germline (reference sequence). The CDR3 region has the DNA TGCAGTGCCATCGACAGGGGGCTAAACATTCAGTACTTC. It specifies CSAIDRGLNIQYF.

This chain connects TRBV4-3 to TRBJ1-1; no firm D call. Trimming took 3 bases from V and 7 from J, leaving 21 bases between them. Germline V lookup: CDR1 LGHNA, CDR2 YSLEER. The CDR3 has 16 amino acids. This CDR3 reads CASSHAKRHRIDEAFF. The CDR3 DNA is TGCGCCAGCAGCCACGCGAAGAGACACCGGATCGATGAAGCTTTCTTT.

The rearrangement joins TRBV20-1 to TRBJ2-7, with 12 bases identical to TRBD2. Germline loops: CDR1 DFQATT, CDR2 SNEGSKA (reference sequence). The length of the CDR3 is 14 residues. After removal of 1 base from V and 2 bases from J, the junction contained 0 bases not matched to a gene. The CDR3 coding sequence is TGCAGTGCTAGAGCTAGCGGGGGGGCCTACGAGCAGTACTTC. Translation: CSARASGGAYEQYF.

In this sample, this clonotype turned up once. The V and J genes are TRBV5-6 and TRBJ2-7; TRBD1 matches 9 bases. J was trimmed by 2 bases and V by 4 bases; bases with no gene match: 10. The CDR3 sequence is 16 residues long. Per germline, CDR1 SGHDT and CDR2 YYEEEE. The CDR3 sequence is CASSGDTGGAAYEQYF. DNA of the CDR3: TGTGCCAGCAGCGGGGATACAGGGGGCGCGGCCTACGAGCAGTACTTC.

This clonotype occurred once. The V call is TRBV5-4, the J call TRBJ2-2; D is uncertain. Germline assignment: CDR1 SGHNT and CDR2 YYREEE (reference sequence). V lost 0 bases and J lost 7, with 10 bases in between. This CDR3 has 14 amino acids. The CDR3 DNA reads TGTGCCAGCAGCTTGGTAATGGGTAGCGGGGAGCTGTTTTTT. Translation: CASSLVMGSGELFF. Variable domain in full (rest from reference TRBV5-4 and TRBJ2-2): ETGVTQSPTHLIKTRGQQVTLRCSSQSGHNTVSWYQQALGQGPQFIFQYYREEENGRGNFPPRFSGLQFPNYSSELNVNALELDDSALYLCASSLVMGSGELFFGEGSRLTVL.

The J gene is TRBJ1-5, the V gene TRBV10-2, with D unclear. The CDR3 extends over 10 amino acids. Trimming stripped 10 bases from V and 4 bases from J, with 5 bases between. The germline gives CDR1 WSHSY, CDR2 SAAADI. CDR3 coding DNA: TGCGCCATAGGGAATCAGCCCCAGCATTTT. This codes for CAIGNQPQHF.

V gene TRBV19 combines with J gene TRBJ2-7; 10 nucleotides match TRBD1. Germline loops: CDR1 LNHDA, CDR2 SQIVND (reference sequence). The CDR3 runs 15 residues. V lost 6 bases and J lost 2; bases outside the gene matches: 7. DNA of the CDR3: TGTGCCAGTAGCCAGGGACAGGGGATGGCCTACGAGCAGTACTTC. It codes for CASSQGQGMAYEQYF.

The CDR3 protein is CASSIGQGSHEQYF. The CDR3, as DNA: TGTGCCAGTAGTATAGGGCAGGGCAGTCACGAGCAGTACTTC. The chain couples TRBV19 to TRBJ2-7; a weak D match, TRBD1 (5 bases). Trimming took off 1 base at V and 5 bases at J, with 12 bases between the two ends. CDR1 is LNHDA and CDR2 is SQIVND in the germline V gene (reference sequence). CDR3 size: 14 residues.

The rearrangement joins TRBV12-3 or TRBV12-4 to TRBJ2-7; TRBD2 matches 10 bases. With 5 bases clipped from V and 6 bases from J, the junction kept 10 bases outside the gene matches. This CDR3 has 15 residues. CDR3 bases: TGTGCCAGCAGTCTCTCCGGGACTAGCGACGCCGAGCAGTACTTC. Protein product: CASSLSGTSDAEQYF.

The rearrangement joins TRBV20-1 to TRBJ2-2, with 9 bases lining up with TRBD1. The CDR3 is 17 residues long. Germline V gene lookup returns CDR1 DFQATT and CDR2 SNEGSKA (reference sequence). Unmatched junction bases numbered 6, after V lost 0 bases and J lost 1 base. The CDR3 is CSARDRPGQGNTGELFF. CDR3 nucleotide sequence: TGCAGTGCTAGAGATCGGCCGGGACAGGGGAACACCGGGGAGCTGTTTTTT.

The chain combines TRBV5-6 with TRBJ2-7, with TRBD1 identical over 12 bases. CDR1 and CDR2 (germline): SGHDT, YYEEEE. With 4 bases clipped from V and 5 bases from J, the junction kept 7 bases outside the gene matches. The CDR3 sequence is 15 residues long. CDR3 nucleotide sequence: TGTGCCAGCAGCGTGCCGGGACAGGGGGCCCACGAGCAGTACTTC. This encodes CASSVPGQGAHEQYF.

The chain employs TRBV9 and TRBJ2-7; TRBD2 aligns across 7 bases. This CDR3 is built from 17 residues. Germline V gene lookup returns CDR1 SGDLS and CDR2 YYNGEE. V gave up 4 bases and J gave up 4 bases; unmatched junction bases: 17. Written as DNA, the CDR3 is TGTGCCAGCAGCCCCACCCCTGGAGCGGGGACCCTTTACGAGCAGTACTTC. Its protein is CASSPTPGAGTLYEQYF.

The chain links TRBV27 to TRBJ2-1; 8 nucleotides agree with TRBD2. Germline V gene data show CDR1 as MNHEY and CDR2 as SMNVEV (reference sequence). J lost 5 bases, V lost 5 bases, and 5 bases had no gene match. This CDR3 region has 14 residues. CDR3 sequence (DNA): TGTGCCAGCAGTCCGGGGGGGCCACACAATGAGCAGTTCTTC. It translates to CASSPGGPHNEQFF.

This clonotype was detected once. This sequence joins TRBV30 and TRBJ2-3, with 8 nucleotides matching TRBD2. The length of the CDR3 is 14 residues. With V trimmed by 2 bases and J by 0 bases, 1 base remained unmatched. In germline, CDR1 is GTSNPN, CDR2 SVGIG (reference sequence). The CDR3 bases are TGTGCCTGGAGTTTAGCGGGGAGCACAGATACGCAGTATTTT. Translated, it gives CAWSLAGSTDTQYF.

The chain has TRBV28 and TRBJ2-7, with D possibly being TRBD2 (7 bases). Germline CDR1 is MDHEN and CDR2 is SYDVKM. The CDR3 sequence is 14 residues long. The V gene lost 4 bases and the J gene lost 2 bases, with 12 bases spanning the gap. Here the CDR3 DNA reads TGTGCCAGCAGTTGGGCGGGGGACACCTACGAGCAGTACTTC. Protein: CASSWAGDTYEQYF.

The chain links TRBV7-9 to TRBJ1-2; unclear D gene. The CDR3 is made up of 14 amino acids. The germline V gene has CDR1 SEHNR and CDR2 FQNEAQ (reference sequence). Between the trimmed V and J ends, which lost 0 bases and 4 bases, there was a span of 9 bases. The CDR3 region is CASSLASTSYGYTF. The CDR3 region has the DNA TGTGCCAGCAGCTTAGCAAGCACTTCCTATGGCTACACCTTC.

The chain combines TRBV7-9 with TRBJ2-5; unclear D gene. Trimming shortened V by 6 bases and J by 0 bases, and 14 bases separated the two germline ends. CDR1 is SEHNR, CDR2 FQNEAQ, per germline (reference sequence). This CDR3 spans 15 amino acids. CDR3 residues: CASSRTIEYQETQYF. CDR3 coding DNA: TGTGCCAGCAGTCGTACTATAGAGTACCAAGAGACCCAGTACTTC.